The clone carrying this TCR beta chain was counted a few times. The antigen is not known. The entry originates in a study of cytomegalovirus exposure and HLA in healthy donors. PCR involved 60 Vbeta and 13 Jbeta primers. The data were produced by immunoSEQ multiplex PCR, yet TCRdb's version contains in-frame clones alone and is incomplete. The sample contains 140,000 to 150,000 clones, over 8% of which appear only once. Trimming took off 3 bases at V and 6 bases at J, with 15 bases between the two ends. This CDR3 has 15 residues. The germline V gene has CDR1 ENHRY and CDR2 SYGVKD. Participants comprised healthy donors of bone marrow. General study results and limits: TCR beta sequences reportedly predicted the HLA-A and HLA-B alleles of most subjects accurately. Clonal expansion, a later analysis showed, was greater in HLA-associated TCR beta chains than in equally common others. A later analysis revealed that TCR association rates differed between HLA loci, peaking at DRB1 and bottoming out at HLA-C.

The receptor's source is a male donor in good health and CMV-seronegative. The sequenced material came from PBMCs. The chain recombines TRBV10-3 with TRBJ2-1; D is perhaps TRBD2 (6 bases). CDR3 nucleotide sequence: TGTGCCATCAGTGAAAACGACGGGGGAGTCAATGAGCAGTTCTTC. This translates into CAISENDGGVNEQFF.